This TCR beta chain stems from a study of follicular helper T cells after annual influenza vaccination. Study details: Some donors were sampled over the 2013-2014, 2014-2015 and 2015-2016 vaccinations. Overall study findings and caveats: Day 7 ICOS+CD38+ clones later appeared mostly in ICOS-CD38- cTfh.

Germline CDR1 and CDR2: SGHKS and YYEKEE (reference sequence). This CDR3 is 13 amino acids long. Trimming left V 4 bases short and J 8 bases short, with 15 bases between. Concerning this clone: As yet, its antigen is unknown.

Using immunoSEQ multiplex PCR, the repertoire was profiled, and TCRdb retains in-frame clones only, with some absent. The sample includes approximately 10,000 clones, 81% seen only once; the top ten take 3% to 4.5%. As to time point: 2015-2016 season, pre-vaccination. Adults received seasonal inactivated influenza vaccine, with sorted blood CD4 subsets sequenced before and after. The receptor was isolated from an adult who received the influenza vaccine. The chain is built from TRBV5-5 and TRBJ1-2; D is possibly TRBD1 (5 bases). The specimen comprised CXCR5+ CD38- circulating T follicular helper cells from blood, sampled on the day of influenza vaccination. As for subset: circulating Tfh, non-naive CD4+CXCR5+PD-1+ (ICOS+CD38+ or ICOS-CD38-). The CDR3 region has the DNA TGTGCCAGCAGCGCAACGGGGGTCGACGGCTACACCTTC. The encoded protein is CASSATGVDGYTF.